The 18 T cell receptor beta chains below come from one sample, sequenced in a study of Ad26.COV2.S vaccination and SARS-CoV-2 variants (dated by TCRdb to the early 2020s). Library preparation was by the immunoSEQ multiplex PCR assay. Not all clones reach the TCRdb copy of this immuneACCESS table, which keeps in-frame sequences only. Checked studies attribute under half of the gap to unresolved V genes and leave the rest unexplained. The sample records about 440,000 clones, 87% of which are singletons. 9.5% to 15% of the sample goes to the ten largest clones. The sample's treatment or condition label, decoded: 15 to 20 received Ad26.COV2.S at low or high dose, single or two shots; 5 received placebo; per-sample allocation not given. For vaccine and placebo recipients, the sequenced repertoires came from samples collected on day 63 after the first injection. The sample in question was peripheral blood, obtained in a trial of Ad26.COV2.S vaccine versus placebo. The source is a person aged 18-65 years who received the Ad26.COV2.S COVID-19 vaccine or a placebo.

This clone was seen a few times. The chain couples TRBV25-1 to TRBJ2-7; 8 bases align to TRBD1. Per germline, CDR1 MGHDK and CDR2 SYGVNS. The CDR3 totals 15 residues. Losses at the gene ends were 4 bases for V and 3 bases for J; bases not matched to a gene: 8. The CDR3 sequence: CASSAGTGPNYEQYF. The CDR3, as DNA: TGTGCCAGCAGTGCCGGGACAGGCCCTAACTACGAGCAGTACTTC.

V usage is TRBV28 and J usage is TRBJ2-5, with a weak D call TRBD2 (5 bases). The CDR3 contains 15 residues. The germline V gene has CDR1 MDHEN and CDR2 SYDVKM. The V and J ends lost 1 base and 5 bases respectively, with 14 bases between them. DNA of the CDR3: TGTGCCAGCAGTTTATCTTCTCCGGGATGGGAGACCCAGTACTTC. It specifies CASSLSSPGWETQYF.

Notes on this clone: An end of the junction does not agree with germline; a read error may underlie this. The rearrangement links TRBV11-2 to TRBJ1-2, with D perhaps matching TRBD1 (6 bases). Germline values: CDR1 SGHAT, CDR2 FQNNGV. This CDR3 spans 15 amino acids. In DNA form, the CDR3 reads TGTGCCAGCAGCTTAGAGGGGGGGGCTGCCTATGGCCACACCTTC. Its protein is CASSLEGGAAYGHTF.

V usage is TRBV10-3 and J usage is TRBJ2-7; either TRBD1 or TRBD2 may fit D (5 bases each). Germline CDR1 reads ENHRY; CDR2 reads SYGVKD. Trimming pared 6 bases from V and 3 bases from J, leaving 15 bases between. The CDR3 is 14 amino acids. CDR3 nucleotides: TGTGCCATCAGGGGGGTCGACGGACGCTACGAGCAGTACTTC. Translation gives CAIRGVDGRYEQYF.

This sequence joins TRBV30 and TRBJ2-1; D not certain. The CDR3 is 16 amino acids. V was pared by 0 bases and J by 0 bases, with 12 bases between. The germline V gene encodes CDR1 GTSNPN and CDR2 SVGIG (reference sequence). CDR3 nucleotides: TGTGCCTGGAGTGTTTCAGGCCTCAGCTCCTACAATGAGCAGTTCTTC. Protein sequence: CAWSVSGLSSYNEQFF.

The CDR3: CASSFLRDGEQYF. For the CDR3, the DNA is TGTGCCAGCAGTTTCCTTCGGGACGGTGAGCAGTACTTC. V and J are TRBV27 and TRBJ2-7, with D perhaps TRBD1 or TRBD2 (5 bases each). The germline V and J ends were trimmed by 3 bases and 7 bases, with 13 bases remaining between them. CDR1 and CDR2 from the germline V gene are MNHEY and SMNVEV (reference sequence). This CDR3 region has 13 residues.

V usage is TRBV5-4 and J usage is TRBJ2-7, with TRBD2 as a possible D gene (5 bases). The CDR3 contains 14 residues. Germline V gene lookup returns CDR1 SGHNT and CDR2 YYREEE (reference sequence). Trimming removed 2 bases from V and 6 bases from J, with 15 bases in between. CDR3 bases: TGTGCCAGCAGCTTTGACGACGGGATTAGCGAGCAGTACTTC. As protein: CASSFDDGISEQYF.

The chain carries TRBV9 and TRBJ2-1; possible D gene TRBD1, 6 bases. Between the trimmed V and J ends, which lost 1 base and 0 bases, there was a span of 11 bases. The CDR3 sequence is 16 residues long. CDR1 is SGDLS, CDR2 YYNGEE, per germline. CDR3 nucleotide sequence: TGTGCCAGCAGCGTACTAGGACAGCTCTCCTACAATGAGCAGTTCTTC. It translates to CASSVLGQLSYNEQFF. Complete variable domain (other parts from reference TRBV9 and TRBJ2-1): DSGVTQTPKHLITATGQRVTLRCSPRSGDLSVYWYQQSLDQGLQFLIQYYNGEERAKGNILERFSAQQFPDLHSELNLSSLELGDSALYFCASSVLGQLSYNEQFFGPGTRLTVL.

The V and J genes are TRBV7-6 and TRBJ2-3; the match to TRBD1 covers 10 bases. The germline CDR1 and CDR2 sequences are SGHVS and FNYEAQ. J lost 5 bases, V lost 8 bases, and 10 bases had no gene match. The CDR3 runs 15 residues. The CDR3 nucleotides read TGTGCCAGCGTTGCTCCGGGACAGGGGATAGATACGCAGTATTTT. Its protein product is CASVAPGQGIDTQYF.

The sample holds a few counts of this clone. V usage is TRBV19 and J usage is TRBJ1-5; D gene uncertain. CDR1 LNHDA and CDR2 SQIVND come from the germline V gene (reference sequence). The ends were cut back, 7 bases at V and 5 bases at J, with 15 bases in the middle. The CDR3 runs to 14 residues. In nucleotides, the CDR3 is TGTGCCAGTACCCCTGAGGGAACCTATCAGCCCCAGCATTTT. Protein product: CASTPEGTYQPQHF.

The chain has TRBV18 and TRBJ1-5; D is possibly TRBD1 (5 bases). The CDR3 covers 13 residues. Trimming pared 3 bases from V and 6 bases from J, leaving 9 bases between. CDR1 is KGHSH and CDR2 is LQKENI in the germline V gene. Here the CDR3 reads CASSPGGGQPQHF. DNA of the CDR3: TGTGCCAGCTCACCCGGGGGGGGTCAGCCCCAGCATTTT.

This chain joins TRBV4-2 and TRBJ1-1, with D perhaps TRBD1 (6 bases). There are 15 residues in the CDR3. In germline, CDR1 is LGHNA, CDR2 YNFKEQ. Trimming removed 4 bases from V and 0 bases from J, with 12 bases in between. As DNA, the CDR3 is TGTGCCAGCAGCCTCGGACAGCGGGTGAACACTGAAGCTTTCTTT. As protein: CASSLGQRVNTEAFF.

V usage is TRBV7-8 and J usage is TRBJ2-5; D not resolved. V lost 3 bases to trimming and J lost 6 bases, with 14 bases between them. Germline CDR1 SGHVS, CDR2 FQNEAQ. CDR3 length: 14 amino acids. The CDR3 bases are TGTGCCAGCAGCTTCCCGGTAGTTTTACAGACCCAGTACTTC. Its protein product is CASSFPVVLQTQYF.

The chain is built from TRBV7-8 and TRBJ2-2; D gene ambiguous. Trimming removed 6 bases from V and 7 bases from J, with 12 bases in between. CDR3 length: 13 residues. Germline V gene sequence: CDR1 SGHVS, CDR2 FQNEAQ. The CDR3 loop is CASRPLGGGELFF. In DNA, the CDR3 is TGTGCCAGCAGACCCCTTGGTGGCGGGGAGCTGTTTTTT.

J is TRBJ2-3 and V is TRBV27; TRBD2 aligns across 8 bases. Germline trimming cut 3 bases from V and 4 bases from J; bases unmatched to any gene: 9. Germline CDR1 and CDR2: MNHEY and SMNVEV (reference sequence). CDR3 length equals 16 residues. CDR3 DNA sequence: TGTGCCAGCAGTTTTTATGGAACGGGAGGGGCAGATACGCAGTATTTT. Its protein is CASSFYGTGGADTQYF.

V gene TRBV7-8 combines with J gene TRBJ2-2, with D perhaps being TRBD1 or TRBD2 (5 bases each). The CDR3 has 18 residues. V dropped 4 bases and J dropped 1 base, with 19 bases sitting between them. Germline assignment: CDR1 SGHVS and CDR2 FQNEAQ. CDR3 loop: CASSYRVPGRKNTGELFF. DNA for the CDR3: TGTGCCAGCAGCTATAGAGTTCCGGGACGGAAGAACACCGGGGAGCTGTTTTTT.

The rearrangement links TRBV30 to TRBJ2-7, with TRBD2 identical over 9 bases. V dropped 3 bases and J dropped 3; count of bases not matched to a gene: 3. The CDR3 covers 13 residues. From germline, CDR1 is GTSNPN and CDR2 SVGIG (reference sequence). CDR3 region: CAWRKLAGYEQYF. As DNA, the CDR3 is TGTGCCTGGAGGAAACTAGCGGGCTACGAGCAGTACTTC. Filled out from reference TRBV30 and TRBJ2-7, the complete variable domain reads SQTIHQWPATLVQPVGSPLSLECTVEGTSNPNLYWYRQAAGRGLQLLFYSVGIGQISSEVPQNLSASRPQDRQFILSSKKLLLSDSGFYLCAWRKLAGYEQYFGPGTRLTVT.

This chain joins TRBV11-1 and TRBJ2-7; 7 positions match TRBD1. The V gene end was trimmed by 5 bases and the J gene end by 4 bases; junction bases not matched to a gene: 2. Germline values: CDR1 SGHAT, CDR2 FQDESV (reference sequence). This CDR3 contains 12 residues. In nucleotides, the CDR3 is TGTGCCAGCAGCCTACAGGGGTACGAGCAGTACTTC. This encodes CASSLQGYEQYF.